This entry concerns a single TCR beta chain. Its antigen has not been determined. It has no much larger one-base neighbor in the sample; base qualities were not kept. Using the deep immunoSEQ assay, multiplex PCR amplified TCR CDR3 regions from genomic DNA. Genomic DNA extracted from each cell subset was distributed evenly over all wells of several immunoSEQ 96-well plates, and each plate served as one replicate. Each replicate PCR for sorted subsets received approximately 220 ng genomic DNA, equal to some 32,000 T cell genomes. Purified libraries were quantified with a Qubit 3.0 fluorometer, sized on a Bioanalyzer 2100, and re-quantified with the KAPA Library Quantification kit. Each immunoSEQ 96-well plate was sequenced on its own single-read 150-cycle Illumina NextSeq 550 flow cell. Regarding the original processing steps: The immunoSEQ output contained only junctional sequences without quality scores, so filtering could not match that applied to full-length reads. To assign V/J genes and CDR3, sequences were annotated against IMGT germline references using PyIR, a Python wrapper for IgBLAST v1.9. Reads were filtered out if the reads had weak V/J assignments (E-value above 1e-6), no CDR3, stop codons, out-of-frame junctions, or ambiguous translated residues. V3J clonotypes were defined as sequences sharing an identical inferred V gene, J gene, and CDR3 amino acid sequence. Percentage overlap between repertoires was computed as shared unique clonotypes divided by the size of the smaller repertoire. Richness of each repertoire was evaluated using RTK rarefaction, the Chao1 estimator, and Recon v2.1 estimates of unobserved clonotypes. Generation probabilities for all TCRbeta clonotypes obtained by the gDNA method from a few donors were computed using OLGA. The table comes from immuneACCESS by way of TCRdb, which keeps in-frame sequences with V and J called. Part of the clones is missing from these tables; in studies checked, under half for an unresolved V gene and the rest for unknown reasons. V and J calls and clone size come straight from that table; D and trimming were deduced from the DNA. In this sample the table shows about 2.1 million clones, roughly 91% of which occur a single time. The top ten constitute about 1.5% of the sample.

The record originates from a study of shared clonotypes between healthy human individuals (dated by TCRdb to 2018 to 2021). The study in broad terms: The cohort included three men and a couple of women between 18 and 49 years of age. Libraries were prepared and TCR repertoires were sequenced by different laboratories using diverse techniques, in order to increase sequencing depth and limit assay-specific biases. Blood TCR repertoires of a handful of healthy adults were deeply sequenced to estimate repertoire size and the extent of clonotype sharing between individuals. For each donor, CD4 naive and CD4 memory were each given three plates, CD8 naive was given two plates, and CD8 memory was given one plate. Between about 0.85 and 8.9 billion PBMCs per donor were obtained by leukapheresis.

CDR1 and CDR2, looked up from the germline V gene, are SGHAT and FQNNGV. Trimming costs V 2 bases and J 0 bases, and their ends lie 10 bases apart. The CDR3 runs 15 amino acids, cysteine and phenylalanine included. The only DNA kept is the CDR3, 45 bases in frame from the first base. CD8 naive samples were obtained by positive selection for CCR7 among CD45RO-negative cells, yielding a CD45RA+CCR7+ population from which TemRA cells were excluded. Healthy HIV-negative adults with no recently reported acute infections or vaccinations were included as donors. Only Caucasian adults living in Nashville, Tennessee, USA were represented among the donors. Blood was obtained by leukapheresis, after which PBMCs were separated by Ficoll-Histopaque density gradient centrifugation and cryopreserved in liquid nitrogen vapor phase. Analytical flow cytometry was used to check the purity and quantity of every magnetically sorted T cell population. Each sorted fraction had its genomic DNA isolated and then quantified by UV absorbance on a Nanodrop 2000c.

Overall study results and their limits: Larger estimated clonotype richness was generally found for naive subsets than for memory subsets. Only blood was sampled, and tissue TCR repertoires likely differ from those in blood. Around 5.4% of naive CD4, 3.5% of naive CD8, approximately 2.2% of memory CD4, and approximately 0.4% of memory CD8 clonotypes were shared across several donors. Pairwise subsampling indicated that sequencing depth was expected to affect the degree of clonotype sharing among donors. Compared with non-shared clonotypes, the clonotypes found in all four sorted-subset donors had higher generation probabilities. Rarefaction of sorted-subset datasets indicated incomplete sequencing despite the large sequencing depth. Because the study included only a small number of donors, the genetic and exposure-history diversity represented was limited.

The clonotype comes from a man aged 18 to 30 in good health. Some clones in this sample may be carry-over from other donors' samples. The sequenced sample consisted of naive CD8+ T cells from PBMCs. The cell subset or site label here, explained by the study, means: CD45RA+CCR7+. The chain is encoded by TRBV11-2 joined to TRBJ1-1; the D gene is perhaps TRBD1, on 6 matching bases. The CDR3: CASSLTGTMNTEAFF. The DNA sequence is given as TGTGCCAGCAGCTTAACAGGGACAATGAACACTGAAGCTTTCTTT.